This TCR beta chain was found in a study of blood T cell repertoires in COVID-19. The overall study: Donors in the United States, Italy and Spain gave samples during acute or convalescent COVID-19. PBMCs, B-cell-depleted T cells, or T cells were the source of the cDNA or gDNA that made up the material.

Per the germline V gene, CDR1 is SGDLS and CDR2 is YYNGEE. V gave up 4 bases and J gave up 1 base; unmatched junction bases: 5. The CDR3 spans 15 residues. In the original processing: Estimates of nucleated cell counts were drawn from the amplification of reference gene primers. Produced via immunoSEQ multiplex PCR; TCRdb's table is partial and in-frame only. V, J and clone size are those of that table, while D and trimming were read from the DNA. The sample lists over 90,000 clones; roughly 85% were seen once. The TCR was taken from a man aged 45-65 years with active COVID-19. The sample was peripheral blood. The V and J genes are TRBV9 and TRBJ2-5, with TRBD2 matching over 9 bases. CDR3 in amino acids: CASSPRGGSQETQYF. CDR3 bases: TGTGCCAGCAGCCCGCGGGGGGGCTCCCAAGAGACCCAGTACTTC.